Below, 8 T cell receptor beta chains from the same sample are listed, as sequenced in a study of blood T cell repertoires in COVID-19. Measured with immunoSEQ multiplex PCR; TCRdb has only the in-frame clones, and not every one. The repertoire holds some 100,000 clones, with 80% to 90% as singletons. The sample comprised PBMCs or T cells enriched from blood (not recorded which). The receptors originated from a woman aged 50 to 60 who had recovered from COVID-19.

The chain joins TRBV9 to TRBJ1-4; D is unresolved. The CDR3 has 15 amino acids. The germline V and J ends were trimmed by 0 bases and 7 bases, with 13 bases remaining between them. Per germline, CDR1 SGDLS and CDR2 YYNGEE. The CDR3 DNA reads as TGTGCCAGCAGCGTAGGTAGCGACCTTGGTGAAAAACTGTTTTTT. Translation: CASSVGSDLGEKLFF.

CDR3 nucleotide sequence: TGTGCCAGCTCACCAATGCAGGGCGAGACCCAGTACTTC. It encodes CASSPMQGETQYF. The gene calls are TRBV18 and TRBJ2-5; D is possibly TRBD1 (5 bases). The V end was cut by 2 bases, the J end by 5 bases, with 9 bases between. The length of the CDR3 is 13 residues. Germline-derived CDR1 and CDR2 are KGHSH and LQKENI.

V usage is TRBV30 and J usage is TRBJ1-2, with D perhaps matching TRBD1 (5 bases). This CDR3 is built from 12 residues. Between the trimmed V and J ends, which lost 3 bases and 3 bases, there was a span of 8 bases. Germline CDR1 is GTSNPN and CDR2 is SVGIG (reference sequence). This CDR3 is CAWRGPDYGYTF. The CDR3 nucleotides read TGTGCCTGGAGGGGGCCGGACTATGGCTACACCTTC.

The genes are TRBV10-1 and TRBJ2-7, with a possible D match to TRBD1 (5 bases). CDR1 and CDR2 from the germline V gene are WNHNN and SYGVQD (reference sequence). The ends were cut back, 7 bases at V and 0 bases at J, with 13 bases in the middle. The CDR3 loop spans 14 amino acids. The CDR3 here is CASKAGPSSYEQYF. The CDR3 DNA reads TGCGCCAGCAAGGCAGGGCCGAGCTCCTACGAGCAGTACTTC.

The rearrangement uses TRBV24-1 and TRBJ2-1; 7 bases agree with TRBD2. Per germline, CDR1 KGHDR and CDR2 SFDVKD. This CDR3 comprises 18 residues. The V segment lost 6 bases and the J segment 0 bases; nucleotides outside the gene matches: 13. The CDR3 region has the DNA TGTGCCACCAGTCCTCCAGCGGGACTGGGGAGCTCCTACAATGAGCAGTTCTTC. This gives the protein CATSPPAGLGSSYNEQFF.

The J gene is TRBJ1-3, the V gene TRBV5-6; D remains ambiguous. The V end was cut by 6 bases, the J end by 1 base, with 11 bases between. CDR3 length: 14 residues. Germline V gene sequence: CDR1 SGHDT, CDR2 YYEEEE. The CDR3 DNA is TGTGCCAGCACCGCCGGGGATTCTGGAAACACCATATATTTT. Its protein is CASTAGDSGNTIYF.

This rearrangement joins TRBV6-5 to TRBJ1-6; D might be TRBD1 (5 bases). V was clipped by 7 bases and J by 10 bases, with 20 bases between them. This CDR3 has 15 residues. Germline assignment: CDR1 MNHEY and CDR2 SVGAGI. CDR3 sequence: CASTGHPTLGSPLHF. In DNA, the CDR3 is TGTGCCAGCACCGGACATCCTACCCTTGGGTCACCCCTCCACTTT.

This clone came up a few times. The rearrangement links TRBV4-1 to TRBJ2-5, with TRBD2 identical over 10 bases. Unmatched junction bases numbered 4, after V lost 0 bases and J lost 3 bases. The CDR3 totals 16 residues. Germline assignment: CDR1 MGHRA and CDR2 YSYEKL. The CDR3 DNA follows: TGCGCCAGCAGCCAAGATGGAACTAGCGGGGAAGAGACCCAGTACTTC. Protein product: CASSQDGTSGEETQYF.